This T cell receptor (beta chain) was identified during a study of response to subunit inactivated influenza vaccine. Trimming took 5 bases from V and 7 from J; bases not matched to a gene: 11. This CDR3 comprises 15 residues. Looked up from germline, CDR1 is SEHNR and CDR2 is FQNEAQ (reference sequence). Study-wide findings and caveats: That few new T cells are recruited by each seasonal influenza vaccination was the authors' suggestion.

This clonotype was detected ten times or more. The antigen is undetermined. TCRdb re-called the RT-PCR reads through MiXCR, storing one row per CDR3 protein. The table includes a few hundred thousand distinct CDR3 sequences, 20% to 25% detected once. The clonotype originates from a man between 50 and 75 years old who received an inactivated influenza vaccine. The chain joins TRBV7-9 to TRBJ1-1; 9 positions agree with TRBD1. The sample was PBMCs from blood, taken 21 months after vaccination. DNA for the CDR3: TGTGCCAGCAGCGTGACAGGGGGTTCTTTTGTTGAAGCTTTCTTT. It is translated as CASSVTGGSFVEAFF.